These 23 T cell receptor beta chains originate from one sample sequenced in a study of control samples from healthy donors and cancer patients. Sequenced by immunoSEQ multiplex PCR; TCRdb stores in-frame clones only, minus some. Of 120,000 or so clones detected, about 92% appear once; the ten largest clones hold 1.7%. The specimen sequenced was PBMCs. Source of these receptors: a man over 45 with head and neck cancer.

The J gene is TRBJ2-7, the V gene TRBV5-1; tentatively, D is TRBD1 (5 bases). Trimming removed 0 bases from V and 2 bases from J, with 9 bases in between. Germline V gives CDR1 SGHRS, CDR2 YFSETQ. The CDR3 is 14 residues long. The CDR3 region has the DNA TGCGCCAGCAGCTTGGCTACAGGAGCCTACGAGCAGTACTTC. Protein product: CASSLATGAYEQYF.

This chain links TRBV28 with TRBJ2-2, with no clear D. The ends were cut back, 1 base at V and 7 bases at J, with 4 bases in the middle. Germline CDR1 reads MDHEN; CDR2 reads SYDVKM. CDR3 length: 12 residues. This chain's CDR3 is CASSLYFGELFF. As DNA, the CDR3 is TGTGCCAGCAGTTTATATTTCGGGGAGCTGTTTTTT.

The chain couples TRBV11-1 to TRBJ1-1, with D perhaps matching TRBD1 (6 bases). V was trimmed by 3 bases and J by 0 bases, leaving 11 bases between them. Germline CDR1 SGHAT, CDR2 FQDESV (reference sequence). The CDR3 sequence is 15 residues long. DNA of the CDR3: TGTGCCAGCAGCTTGGCAGGGGCTATGAACACTGAAGCTTTCTTT. It yields the protein CASSLAGAMNTEAFF.

The rearrangement joins TRBV7-9 to TRBJ1-2; perhaps TRBD1 as D (6 bases). The ends were cut back, 1 base at V and 1 base at J, with 10 bases in the middle. The germline CDR1 and CDR2 sequences are SEHNR and FQNEAQ (reference sequence). There are 15 residues in the CDR3. DNA for the CDR3: TGTGCCAGCAGCTTAGGTCAGGGGCTTAACTATGGCTACACCTTC. Translated: CASSLGQGLNYGYTF.

The rearrangement uses TRBV6-5 and TRBJ1-2; D is uncertain. Germline values: CDR1 MNHEY, CDR2 SVGAGI. V was trimmed by 2 bases and J by 4 bases, leaving 17 bases between them. This CDR3 is 16 amino acids long. CDR3 DNA: TGTGCCAGCAGTTACCTCGATAGTCCGGCGGTCTATGGCTACACCTTC. Translation: CASSYLDSPAVYGYTF.

V usage is TRBV30 and J usage is TRBJ2-1; tentatively, D is TRBD2 (6 bases). From germline, CDR1 is GTSNPN and CDR2 SVGIG (reference sequence). Trimming left V 1 base short and J 6 bases short, with 13 bases between. The CDR3 is 14 residues long. CDR3 region: CAWSGRRRGNEQFF. CDR3 DNA sequence: TGTGCCTGGAGTGGTAGACGGCGGGGCAATGAGCAGTTCTTC. Full variable domain (remainder filled in from reference TRBV30 and TRBJ2-1): SQTIHQWPATLVQPVGSPLSLECTVEGTSNPNLYWYRQAAGRGLQLLFYSVGIGQISSEVPQNLSASRPQDRQFILSSKKLLLSDSGFYLCAWSGRRRGNEQFFGPGTRLTVL.

The chain couples TRBV4-1 to TRBJ2-6; D gene unclear. The germline gives CDR1 MGHRA, CDR2 YSYEKL. This CDR3 contains 17 residues. V dropped 3 bases and J dropped 2 bases, with 14 bases sitting between them. Here the CDR3 DNA reads TGCGCCAGCAGCCACCTAAGGCAGCTCCCTGGGGCCAACGTCCTGACTTTC. It specifies CASSHLRQLPGANVLTF.

V usage is TRBV19 and J usage is TRBJ2-1; the D gene is possibly TRBD2 (5 bases). The CDR3 contains 12 residues. Germline CDR1 LNHDA, CDR2 SQIVND (reference sequence). V gave up 7 bases and J gave up 4 bases, with 8 bases separating them. The CDR3 reads CASTRGYNEQFF. CDR3 nucleotides: TGTGCCAGTACACGAGGGTACAATGAGCAGTTCTTC. Complete variable domain (other parts from reference TRBV19 and TRBJ2-1): DGGITQSPKYLFRKEGQNVTLSCEQNLNHDAMYWYRQDPGQGLRLIYYSQIVNDFQKGDIAEGYSVSREKKESFPLTVTSAQKNPTAFYLCASTRGYNEQFFGPGTRLTVL.

The genes are TRBV2 and TRBJ1-1; no definite D call. CDR1 and CDR2 (germline): SNHLY, FYNNEI. V was trimmed by 7 bases and J by 0 bases, leaving 9 bases between them. The CDR3 has 13 residues. CDR3 nucleotides: TGTGCCAGCAAAGAGTACATGAACACTGAAGCTTTCTTT. Translated, it gives CASKEYMNTEAFF.

V usage is TRBV6-2 or TRBV6-3 and J usage is TRBJ2-3; 8 bases line up with TRBD1. The CDR3 is 18 residues long. Germline V gives CDR1 MNHEY, CDR2 SVGEGT. J was trimmed by 8 bases and V by 0 bases; bases with no gene match: 16. The CDR3 reads CASSYSGTGAGEYATQYF. In DNA, the CDR3 is TGTGCCAGCAGTTACTCGGGGACAGGCGCCGGAGAGTATGCTACGCAGTATTTT.

This chain links TRBV7-8 with TRBJ1-2, with D possibly TRBD1 on 5 matching bases. Germline CDR1 reads SGHVS; CDR2 reads FQNEAQ. There are 15 residues in the CDR3. Trimming stripped 5 bases from V and 0 bases from J, with 13 bases between. The CDR3 spells CASSEGFFSNYGYTF. DNA for the CDR3: TGTGCCAGCAGCGAGGGGTTTTTTTCTAACTATGGCTACACCTTC.

The rearrangement uses TRBV2 and TRBJ2-7; D is unresolved. The germline gives CDR1 SNHLY, CDR2 FYNNEI. The CDR3 spans 14 residues. V shed 7 bases and J shed 3 bases, with 16 bases lying between them. CDR3 nucleotide sequence: TGTGCCAGCATCAAAGGAGTAGTCAGCTACGAGCAGTACTTC. Translation: CASIKGVVSYEQYF.

A single count supports this clone. The chain recombines TRBV7-2 with TRBJ1-1; 7 nucleotides match TRBD1. V was pared by 4 bases and J by 6 bases, with 5 bases of the junction left unmatched. The germline gives CDR1 SGHTA, CDR2 FQGNSA. The CDR3 extends over 13 amino acids. The CDR3 nucleotides read TGTGCCAGCAGCTCATGGACAGGCTCTGAAGCTTTCTTT. It encodes CASSSWTGSEAFF. The variable domain in full, with the rest retrieved from reference TRBV7-2 and TRBJ1-1, is GAGVSQSPSNKVTEKGKDVELRCDPISGHTALYWYRQSLGQGLEFLIYFQGNSAPDKSGLPSDRFSAERTGGSVSTLTIQRTQQEDSAVYLCASSSWTGSEAFFGQGTRLTVV.

The genes are TRBV4-1 and TRBJ2-3, with 10 positions matching TRBD2. Losses at the gene ends were 6 bases for V and 2 bases for J; bases not matched to a gene: 5. This CDR3 has 15 amino acids. CDR1 is MGHRA, CDR2 YSYEKL, per germline. In DNA, the CDR3 is TGCGCCAGCAGTCGAGCGGGGGGGACCACAGATACGCAGTATTTT. Its protein is CASSRAGGTTDTQYF.

This chain uses TRBV7-6 with TRBJ1-3; 10 bases are a match to TRBD1. Germline lookup yields CDR1 SGHVS and CDR2 FNYEAQ. This CDR3 is 15 amino acids long. Trimming cost V 5 bases and J 4 bases; bases outside gene matches: 5. Here the CDR3 reads CASSLLGQGGNTIYF. DNA of the CDR3: TGTGCCAGCAGCCTTTTGGGACAGGGGGGAAACACCATATATTTT.

V is TRBV2 and J is TRBJ1-5, with D unresolved. Germline CDR1 is SNHLY and CDR2 is FYNNEI. The V and J ends lost 6 bases and 0 bases respectively, with 9 bases between them. The length of the CDR3 is 14 residues. The CDR3 is CASSEKVSNQPQHF. Written as DNA, the CDR3 is TGTGCCAGCAGCGAAAAGGTTAGCAATCAGCCCCAGCATTTT.

This clone showed up just once. This chain joins TRBV5-4 and TRBJ2-3, with TRBD1 as a possible D gene (6 bases). The CDR3 is 15 residues long. CDR1 and CDR2 from the germline V gene are SGHNT and YYREEE (reference sequence). V was pared by 2 bases and J by 0 bases, with 10 bases between. The CDR3 sequence: CASSFAGASTDTQYF. DNA for the CDR3: TGTGCCAGCAGCTTCGCAGGGGCAAGCACAGATACGCAGTATTTT.

CDR3 amino acids: CASSETTGRNQPQHF. CDR3 DNA: TGTGCCAGCAGTGAAACGACAGGGCGCAATCAGCCCCAGCATTTT. This chain links TRBV6-1 with TRBJ1-5, with 7 nucleotides matching TRBD1. J lost 2 bases, V lost 2 bases, and 3 bases had no gene match. Germline CDR1 MNHNS, CDR2 SASEGT. The CDR3 is 15 amino acids.

The chain employs TRBV13 and TRBJ2-7; no firm D call. Looked up from germline, CDR1 is PRHDT and CDR2 is FYEKMQ (reference sequence). The CDR3 consists of 15 residues. Trimming took 4 bases from V and 6 from J, leaving 19 bases between them. For the CDR3, the DNA is TGTGCCAGCAGCTCCCGTCTGGCCCCTGGTCGCGAGCAGTACTTC. Its protein product is CASSSRLAPGREQYF.

The chain carries TRBV25-1 and TRBJ2-2; D ambiguous. This CDR3 comprises 13 residues. The V and J ends lost 3 bases and 3 bases respectively, with 5 bases between them. Germline V gene lookup returns CDR1 MGHDK and CDR2 SYGVNS. The DNA for the CDR3 is TGTGCCAGCAGTGACAGATACACCGGGGAGCTGTTTTTT. It yields the protein CASSDRYTGELFF.

J is TRBJ1-2 and V is TRBV28, with TRBD1 as a possible D gene (5 bases). The V and J ends lost 0 bases and 5 bases respectively, with 10 bases between them. The germline CDR1 and CDR2 sequences are MDHEN and SYDVKM. The CDR3 has 14 amino acids. CDR3 amino acids: CASSLWGQEYGYTF. The CDR3 nucleotides are TGTGCCAGCAGTTTATGGGGGCAGGAATATGGCTACACCTTC.

The V and J genes are TRBV9 and TRBJ1-1; no reliable D call. Deletions cut 2 bases from V and 1 base from J, with 12 bases between. The CDR3 is made up of 15 amino acids. The germline V gene encodes CDR1 SGDLS and CDR2 YYNGEE. CDR3 DNA: TGTGCCAGCAGCGTGATAGCGGAGGGGAACACTGAAGCTTTCTTT. Protein sequence: CASSVIAEGNTEAFF.

This chain links TRBV19 with TRBJ1-5; D is uncertain. V gave up 5 bases and J gave up 0 bases, with 11 bases separating them. The CDR3 sequence is 15 residues long. Germline V gene sequence: CDR1 LNHDA, CDR2 SQIVND (reference sequence). CDR3 DNA sequence: TGTGCCAGTAGTCTAAGTGCTTATAGCAATCAGCCCCAGCATTTT. This encodes CASSLSAYSNQPQHF.